This TCR beta chain was observed in a study of T cells in Graves' hyperthyroidism and ophthalmopathy. Findings and limits, study-wide: In validation, the model predicted ophthalmopathy. These predictions came a median around 5.9 months before onset.

RNA transcripts yielded amplified TCR beta CDR3 regions. The TCR CDR3 first-round RT-PCR relied on the HTBI primer set. Each CDR3 protein is one row after TCRdb ran MiXCR on the multiplex PCR reads. The table shows some 350,000 distinct CDR3 sequences, with approximately 20% occurring only once. Patients aged 18 to 65 had newly diagnosed hyperthyroidism of under 2 months' duration. Patients were excluded because of uncontrolled infection, other autoimmune disease, pregnancy or lactation. Germline V gene data show CDR1 as SGHRS and CDR2 as YFSETQ. The ends lost 4 bases at V and 0 bases at J; junction bases unmatched: 2. The CDR3 totals 15 residues. This clonotype has at least ten counts. Its matching antigen is unknown.

The rearrangement joins TRBV5-1 to TRBJ1-5; 9 bases match TRBD1. The sequence was collected from a woman between 18 and 29 years old with Graves' hyperthyroidism. What was sequenced was blood. The DNA of the CDR3 is TGCGCCAGCAGCCCGACAGGGGGTAGCAATCAGCCCCAGCATTTT. Translation gives CASSPTGGSNQPQHF.